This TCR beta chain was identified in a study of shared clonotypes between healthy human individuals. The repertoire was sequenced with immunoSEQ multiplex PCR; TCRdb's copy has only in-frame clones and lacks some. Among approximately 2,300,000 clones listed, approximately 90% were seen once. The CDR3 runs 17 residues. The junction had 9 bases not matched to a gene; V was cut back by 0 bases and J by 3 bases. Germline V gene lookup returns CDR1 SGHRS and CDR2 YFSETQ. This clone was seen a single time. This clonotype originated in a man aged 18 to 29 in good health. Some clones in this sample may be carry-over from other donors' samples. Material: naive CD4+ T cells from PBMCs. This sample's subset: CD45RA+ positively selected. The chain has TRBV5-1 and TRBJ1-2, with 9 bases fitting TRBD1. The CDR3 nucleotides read TGCGCCAGCAGCTTGGGGCCCCCGGGACAGGGATACTATGGCTACACCTTC. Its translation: CASSLGPPGQGYYGYTF.